This T cell receptor beta chain was identified in a study of response to subunit inactivated influenza vaccine (dated by TCRdb to the late 2010s). For context, the study as a whole: Deep quantitative T cell receptor repertoire profiling was used in the study to track responses to a trivalent subunit inactivated influenza vaccine. Study-wide conclusions, independent of this receptor: It was suggested by the authors that each seasonal influenza vaccination may recruit only a limited number of new T cells.

The germline V gene provides CDR1 MNHNS and CDR2 SASEGT. The CDR3 covers 13 residues, taking in both the cysteine and the phenylalanine. Of all the DNA, just the CDR3 is kept, 39 bases in frame from base 1. Germline trimming: 6 bases from V, 7 bases from J; junction bases outside gene matches: 6. The library was produced with RT-PCR. For sequencing, an Illumina HiSeq 2500 was employed. TCRdb trimmed the raw reads at Q25, called clones with MiXCR and kept productive beta chains. CDR3 protein sequences are deduplicated, and each keeps its most common genes and DNA. Present in this sample are about 570,000 distinct CDR3 sequences, approximately 11% of which were seen just once. Approximately 9.9% of the sample goes to the ten largest clones. Comment on this clonotype: Which antigen it targets is not known. No qualities accompany the bases; no much larger clone lies one base away.

A further study also used this sample, focusing on T cells expressing NK-cell markers. As described in the second report: TCR beta cDNA libraries were prepared using 5'RACE template switching, which introduced a universal primer site and unique molecular identifiers. In sorted CD3+CD56+NKG2C+, CD3+CD56+NKG2C- and CD3+CD56-NKG2C+ T-cell subsets from several donors, TCR beta-chain repertoires were profiled. Seven of the eight sequenced donors were HCMV-seropositive and one was HCMV-seronegative. In several experiments an anti-gammadeltaTCR antibody was added to restrict sorting to alphabetaTCR-expressing T cells. In six donors, the dominant CD3+CD56+NKG2C+ clonotypes were found to rank among the top 10 CD8+ clonotypes and to make up roughly 1.0-7.0% of CD8+ T cells. Those dominant clonotypes were again the most abundant among CD3+CD56-NKG2C+ cells in four donors, at about 28.3-60.1%. It remained unclear whether the expanded NKG2C-expressing T cell clones were specific for HCMV antigens. The eight sequenced donors were randomly selected healthy volunteers, three men and five women. A commercial ELISA kit detecting HCMV-specific IgG in serum was used to determine HCMV serostatus. Peripheral blood mononuclear cells were isolated from blood by Ficoll density gradient centrifugation. For about six donors, bulk peripheral blood T-cell repertoires were also sequenced from unsorted PBMC. cDNA synthesis was primed from the TCR beta constant segment and was followed by two successive PCR amplification steps. Sequencing of the libraries produced 2 x 150 bp reads on Illumina HiSeq 2000/2500, MiSeq or NextSeq. MIGEC handled demultiplexing of the reads and grouping by UMI, while MiTCR was used to assemble and quantify clonotypes. Only TCR cDNA sequences supported by at least two reads were kept to exclude erroneous sequences. The tcR package was used for downstream repertoire analysis, with clonotypes matched between fractions based on CDR3 nucleotide sequence plus V segment. VDJmatch was used to annotate antigen specificity against VDJdb, with one amino acid substitution allowed in CDR3.

The TCR was taken from a man in his fifties who received an inactivated influenza vaccine. Donor details come from another sample of the same person, matched by shared clones. The input for sequencing was PBMCs from blood, taken on the day of vaccination. The sequence joins TRBV6-1 to TRBJ2-7, with TRBD2 identical over 10 junction bases. The CDR3 amino acid sequence is: CASSVAGGQEQYF. Read as DNA, the sequence is TGTGCCAGCAGCGTAGCGGGGGGCCAAGAGCAGTACTTC.